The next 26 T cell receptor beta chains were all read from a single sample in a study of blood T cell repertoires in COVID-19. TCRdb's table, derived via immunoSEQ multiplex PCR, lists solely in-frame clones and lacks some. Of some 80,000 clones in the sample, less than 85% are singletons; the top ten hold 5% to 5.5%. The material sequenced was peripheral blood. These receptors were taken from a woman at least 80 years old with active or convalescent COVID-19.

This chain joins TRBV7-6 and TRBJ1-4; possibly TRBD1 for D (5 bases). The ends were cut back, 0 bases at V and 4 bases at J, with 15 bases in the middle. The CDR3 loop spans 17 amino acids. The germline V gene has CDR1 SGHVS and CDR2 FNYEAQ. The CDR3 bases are TGTGCCAGCAGCTTAGCGAGAGGAGGGACCCTTAATGAAAAACTGTTTTTT. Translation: CASSLARGGTLNEKLFF.

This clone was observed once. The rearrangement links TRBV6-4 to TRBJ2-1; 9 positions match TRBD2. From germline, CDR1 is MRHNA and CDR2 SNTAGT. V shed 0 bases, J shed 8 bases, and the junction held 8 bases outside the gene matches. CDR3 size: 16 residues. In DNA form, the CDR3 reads TGTGCCAGCAGTGACTCGATCTGGACTAGCGTCCATGAGCAGTTCTTC. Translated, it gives CASSDSIWTSVHEQFF.

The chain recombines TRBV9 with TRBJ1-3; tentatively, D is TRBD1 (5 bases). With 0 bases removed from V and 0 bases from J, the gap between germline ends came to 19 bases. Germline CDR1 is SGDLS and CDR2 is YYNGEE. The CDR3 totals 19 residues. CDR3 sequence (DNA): TGTGCCAGCAGCGTAGCCCCGGCGCACAGGATGAACTCTGGAAACACCATATATTTT. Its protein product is CASSVAPAHRMNSGNTIYF.

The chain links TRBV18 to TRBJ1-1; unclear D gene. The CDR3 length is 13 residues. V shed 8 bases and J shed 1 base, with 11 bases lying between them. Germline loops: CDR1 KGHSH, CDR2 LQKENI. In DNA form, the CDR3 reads TGTGCCAGCCGGGAGACTAGGAACACTGAAGCTTTCTTT. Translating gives CASRETRNTEAFF.

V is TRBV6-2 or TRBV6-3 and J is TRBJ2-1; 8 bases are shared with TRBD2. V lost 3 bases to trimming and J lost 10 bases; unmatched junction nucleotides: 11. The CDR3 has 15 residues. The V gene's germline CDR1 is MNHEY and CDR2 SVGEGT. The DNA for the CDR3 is TGTGCCAGCAGTTATCCGGGACTAGTGGCCTGGGAGCAGTTCTTC. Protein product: CASSYPGLVAWEQFF.

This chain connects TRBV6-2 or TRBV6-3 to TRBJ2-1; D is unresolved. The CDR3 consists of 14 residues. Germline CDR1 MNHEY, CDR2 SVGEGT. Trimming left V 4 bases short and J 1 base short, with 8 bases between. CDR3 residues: CASSSGLSYNEQFF. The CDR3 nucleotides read TGTGCCAGCAGTTCCGGGTTGTCCTACAATGAGCAGTTCTTC.

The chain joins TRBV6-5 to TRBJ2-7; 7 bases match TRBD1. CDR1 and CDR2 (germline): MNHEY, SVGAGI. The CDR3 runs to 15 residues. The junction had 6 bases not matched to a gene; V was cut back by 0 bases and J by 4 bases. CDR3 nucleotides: TGTGCCAGCAGTTACTCGCCAAAGACAGGGTACGAGCAGTACTTC. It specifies CASSYSPKTGYEQYF.

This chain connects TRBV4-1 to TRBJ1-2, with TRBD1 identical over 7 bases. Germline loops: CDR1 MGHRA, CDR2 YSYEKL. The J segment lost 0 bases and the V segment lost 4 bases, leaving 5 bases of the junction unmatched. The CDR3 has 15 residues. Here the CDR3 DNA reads TGCGCCAGCAGCCCACAGGGGCAGGCTAACTATGGCTACACCTTC. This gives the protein CASSPQGQANYGYTF.

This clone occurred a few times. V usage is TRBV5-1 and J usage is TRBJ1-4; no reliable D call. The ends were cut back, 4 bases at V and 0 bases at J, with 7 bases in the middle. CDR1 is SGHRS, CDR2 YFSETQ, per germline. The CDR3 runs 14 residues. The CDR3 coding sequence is TGCGCCAGCAGCCCCAGTGCAACTAATGAAAAACTGTTTTTT. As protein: CASSPSATNEKLFF.

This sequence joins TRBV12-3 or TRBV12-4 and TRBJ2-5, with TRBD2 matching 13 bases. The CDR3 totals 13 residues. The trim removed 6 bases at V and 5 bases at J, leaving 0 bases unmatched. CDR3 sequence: CASRTSGRETQYF. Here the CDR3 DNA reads TGTGCCAGCAGGACTAGCGGGAGGGAGACCCAGTACTTC.

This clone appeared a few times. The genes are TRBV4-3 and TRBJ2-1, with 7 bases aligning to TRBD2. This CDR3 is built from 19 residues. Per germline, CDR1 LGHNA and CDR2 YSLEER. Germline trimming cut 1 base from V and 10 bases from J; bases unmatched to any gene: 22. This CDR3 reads CASSQGFGGGRTARWEQFF. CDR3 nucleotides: TGCGCCAGCAGCCAAGGTTTTGGGGGAGGGCGGACCGCGAGGTGGGAGCAGTTCTTC.

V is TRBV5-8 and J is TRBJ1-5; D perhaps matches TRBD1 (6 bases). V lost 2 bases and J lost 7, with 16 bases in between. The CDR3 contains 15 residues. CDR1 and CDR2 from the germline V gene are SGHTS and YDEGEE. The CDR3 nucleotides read TGTGCCAGCAGCTTTAGAGGGGGTGGTGGGCAGCCCCAGCATTTT. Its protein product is CASSFRGGGGQPQHF. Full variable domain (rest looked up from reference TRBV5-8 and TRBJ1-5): EAGVTQSPTHLIKTRGQQATLRCSPISGHTSVYWYQQALGLGLQFLLWYDEGEERNRGNFPPRFSGRQFPNYSSELNVNALELEDSALYLCASSFRGGGGQPQHFGDGTRLSIL.

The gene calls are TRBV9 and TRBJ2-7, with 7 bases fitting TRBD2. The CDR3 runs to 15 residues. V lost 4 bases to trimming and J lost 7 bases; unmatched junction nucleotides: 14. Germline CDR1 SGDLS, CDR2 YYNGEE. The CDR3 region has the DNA TGTGCCAGCAGCCCTGGGGGGGGAAGAACGTGGGAGCAGTACTTC. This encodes CASSPGGGRTWEQYF.

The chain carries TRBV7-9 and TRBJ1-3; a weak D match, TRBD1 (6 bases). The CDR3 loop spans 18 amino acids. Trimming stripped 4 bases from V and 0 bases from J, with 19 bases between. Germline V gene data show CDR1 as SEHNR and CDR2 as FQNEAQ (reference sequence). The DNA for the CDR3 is TGTGCCAGCAGCTCGCCCTTGAGGGGGAGCCTCTCTGGAAACACCATATATTTT. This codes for CASSSPLRGSLSGNTIYF.

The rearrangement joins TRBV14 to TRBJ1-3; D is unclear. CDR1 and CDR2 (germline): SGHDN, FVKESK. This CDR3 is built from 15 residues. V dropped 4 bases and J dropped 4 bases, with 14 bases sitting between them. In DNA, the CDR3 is TGTGCCAGCAGCCGGCCCGGGGTTACAGGAAACACCATATATTTT. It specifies CASSRPGVTGNTIYF.

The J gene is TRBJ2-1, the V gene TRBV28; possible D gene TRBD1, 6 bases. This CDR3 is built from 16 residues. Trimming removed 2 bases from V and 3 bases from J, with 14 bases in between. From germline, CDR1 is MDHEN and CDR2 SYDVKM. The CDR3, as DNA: TGTGCCAGCAGTTTACGTGGCAGGGGCCACTACAATGAGCAGTTCTTC. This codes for CASSLRGRGHYNEQFF.

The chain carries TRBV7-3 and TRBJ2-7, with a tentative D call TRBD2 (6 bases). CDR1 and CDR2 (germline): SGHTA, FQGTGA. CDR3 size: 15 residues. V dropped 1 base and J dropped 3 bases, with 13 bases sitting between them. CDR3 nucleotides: TGTGCCAGCAGCTTAAATGGCGGGGCCGGCTACGAGCAGTACTTC. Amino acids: CASSLNGGAGYEQYF.

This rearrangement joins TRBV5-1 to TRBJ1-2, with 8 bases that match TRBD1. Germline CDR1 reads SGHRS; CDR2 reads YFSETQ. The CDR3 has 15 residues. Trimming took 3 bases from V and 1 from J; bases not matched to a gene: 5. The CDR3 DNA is TGCGCCAGCAGCTATACAGGGGGGGATAACTATGGCTACACCTTC. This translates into CASSYTGGDNYGYTF.

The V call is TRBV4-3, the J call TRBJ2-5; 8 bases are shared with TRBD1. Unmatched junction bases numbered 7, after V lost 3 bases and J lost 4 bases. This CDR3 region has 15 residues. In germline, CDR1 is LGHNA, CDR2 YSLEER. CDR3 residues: CASSHRQGRTETQYF. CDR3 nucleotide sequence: TGCGCCAGCAGCCACCGACAGGGGCGAACAGAGACCCAGTACTTC.

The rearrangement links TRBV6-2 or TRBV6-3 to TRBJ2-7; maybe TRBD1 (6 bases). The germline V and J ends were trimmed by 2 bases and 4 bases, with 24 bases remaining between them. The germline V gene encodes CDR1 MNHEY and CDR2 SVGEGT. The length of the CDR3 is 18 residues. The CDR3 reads CASSYPNRDGYSIYEQYF. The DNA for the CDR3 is TGTGCCAGCAGTTACCCGAACAGGGATGGGTACTCTATTTACGAGCAGTACTTC.

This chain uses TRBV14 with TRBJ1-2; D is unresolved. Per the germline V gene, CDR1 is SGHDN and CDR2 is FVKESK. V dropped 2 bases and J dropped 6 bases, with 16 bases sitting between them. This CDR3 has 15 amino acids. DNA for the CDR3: TGTGCCAGCAGCCAATTTCGGGAGTACAATAATGGCTACACCTTC. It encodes CASSQFREYNNGYTF.

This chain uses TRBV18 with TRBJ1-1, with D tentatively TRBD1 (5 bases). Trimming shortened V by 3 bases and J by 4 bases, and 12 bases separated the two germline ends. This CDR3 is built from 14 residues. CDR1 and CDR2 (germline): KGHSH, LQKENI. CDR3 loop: CASSPSGRGTEAFF. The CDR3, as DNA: TGTGCCAGCTCACCGTCAGGTAGGGGCACTGAAGCTTTCTTT.

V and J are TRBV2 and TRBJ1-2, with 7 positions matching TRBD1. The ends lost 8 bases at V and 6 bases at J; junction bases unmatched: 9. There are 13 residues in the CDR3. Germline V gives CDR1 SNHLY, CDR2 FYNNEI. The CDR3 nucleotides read TGTGCCAGCCGAGGACAGGCTAAGGATGGCTACACCTTC. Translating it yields CASRGQAKDGYTF.

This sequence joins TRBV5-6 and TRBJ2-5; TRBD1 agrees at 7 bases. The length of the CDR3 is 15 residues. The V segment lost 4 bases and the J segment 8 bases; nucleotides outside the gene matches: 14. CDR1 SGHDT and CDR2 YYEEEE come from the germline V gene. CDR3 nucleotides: TGTGCCAGCAGCCCGTACAACAGGGGTAGGGGAACCCAGTACTTC. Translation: CASSPYNRGRGTQYF. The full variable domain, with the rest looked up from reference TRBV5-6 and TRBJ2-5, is DAGVTQSPTHLIKTRGQQVTLRCSPKSGHDTVSWYQQALGQGPQFIFQYYEEEERQRGNFPDRFSGHQFPNYSSELNVNALLLGDSALYLCASSPYNRGRGTQYFGPGTRLLVL.

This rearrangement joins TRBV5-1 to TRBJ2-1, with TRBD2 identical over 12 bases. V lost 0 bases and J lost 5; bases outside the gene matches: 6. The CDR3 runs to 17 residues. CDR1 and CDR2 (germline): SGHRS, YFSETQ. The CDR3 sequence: CASSLALAGGPDNEQFF. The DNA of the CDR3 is TGCGCCAGCAGCTTGGCTCTAGCGGGGGGGCCTGACAATGAGCAGTTCTTC.

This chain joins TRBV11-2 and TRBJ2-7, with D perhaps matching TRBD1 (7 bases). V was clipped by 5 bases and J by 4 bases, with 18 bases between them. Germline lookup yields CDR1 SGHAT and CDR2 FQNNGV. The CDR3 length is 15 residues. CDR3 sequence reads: CASSPGGSGIYEQYF. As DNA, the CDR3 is TGTGCCAGCAGCCCAGGGGGTAGCGGCATTTACGAGCAGTACTTC. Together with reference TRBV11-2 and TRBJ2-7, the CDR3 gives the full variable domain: EAGVAQSPRYKIIEKRQSVAFWCNPISGHATLYWYQQILGQGPKLLIQFQNNGVVDDSQLPKDRFSAERLKGVDSTLKIQPAKLEDSAVYLCASSPGGSGIYEQYFGPGTRLTVT.